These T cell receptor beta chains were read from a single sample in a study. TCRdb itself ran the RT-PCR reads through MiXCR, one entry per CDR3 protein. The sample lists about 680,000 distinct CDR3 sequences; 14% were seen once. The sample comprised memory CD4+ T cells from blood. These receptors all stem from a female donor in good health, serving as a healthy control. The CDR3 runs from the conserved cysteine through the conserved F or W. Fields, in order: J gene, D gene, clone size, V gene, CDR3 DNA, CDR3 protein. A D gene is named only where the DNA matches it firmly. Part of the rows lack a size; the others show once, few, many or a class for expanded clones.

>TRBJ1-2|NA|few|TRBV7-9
TGTGCCAGCAGCTTAGCGCCGGACAGCCAACTTTACTATGGCTACACCTTC
CASSLAPDSQLYYGYTF
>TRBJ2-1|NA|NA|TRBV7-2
TGTGCCAGCAGCGATCTCGGCCCCTACAATGAGCAGTTCTTC
CASSDLGPYNEQFF
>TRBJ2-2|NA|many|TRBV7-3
TGTGCCAGCAGCTTAATCCGCGGTAACCCTACCGGGGAGCTGTTTTTT
CASSLIRGNPTGELFF
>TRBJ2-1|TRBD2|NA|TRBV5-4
TGTGCCAGCAGCCCGGGACTAGCGGGAGGGCCCTCTTACAATGAGCAGTTCTTC
CASSPGLAGGPSYNEQFF
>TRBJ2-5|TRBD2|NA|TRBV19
TGTGCCAGTAGTATTGGGACTAGCGGGAGCACTCAGACCCAGTACTTC
CASSIGTSGSTQTQYF
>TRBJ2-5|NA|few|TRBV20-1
TGCAGTGCTAGGGGGGAGGCACCCAGAGAGACCCAGTACTTC
CSARGEAPRETQYF
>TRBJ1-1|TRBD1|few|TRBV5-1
TGCGCCAGCAGCTTGGGAGGGGGCGTGGGGTCGAACACTGAAGCTTTCTTT
CASSLGGGVGSNTEAFF
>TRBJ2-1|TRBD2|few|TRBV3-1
TGTGCCAGCAGCCGGGGAGCGGGAGAGTACAATGAGCAGTTCTTC
CASSRGAGEYNEQFF
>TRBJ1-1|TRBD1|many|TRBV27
TGTGCCAGCAAGACGCAGGGGGCGCGAGCTTTCTTT
CASKTQGARAFF
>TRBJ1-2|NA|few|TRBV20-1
TGCAGTGCTAGCAGGGGATCGGGCTACACCTTC
CSASRGSGYTF
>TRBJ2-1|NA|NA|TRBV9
TGTGCCAGCAGCGTAGACCCTGGGGGCAGGGGACAATCCAATGAGCAGTTCTTC
CASSVDPGGRGQSNEQFF
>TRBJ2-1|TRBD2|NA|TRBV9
TGTGCCAGCAGCGAGGGAGGGACTAGCGGGAGCAATGAGCAGTTCTTC
CASSEGGTSGSNEQFF
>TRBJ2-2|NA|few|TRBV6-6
TGTGCCAGCAGTTCTACCGGGACAAAGTTCGGGGAGCTGTTTTTT
CASSSTGTKFGELFF
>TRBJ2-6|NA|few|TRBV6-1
TGTGCCAGCAGTCAGAGCTCTGGGGCCAACGTCCTGACTTTC
CASSQSSGANVLTF
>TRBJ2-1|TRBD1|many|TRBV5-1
TGCGCCAGCAGCTCGTCCGGGACAGGGAGTTACAATGAGCAGTTCTTC
CASSSSGTGSYNEQFF
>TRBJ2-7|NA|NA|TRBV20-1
TGCAGTGCTAGAGACAGCGGCTGGAGCTCCTACGAGCAGTACTTC
CSARDSGWSSYEQYF
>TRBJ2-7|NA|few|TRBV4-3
TGCGCCAGCAGCCGGGGGAGATCCGAATCCTACGAGCAGTACTTC
CASSRGRSESYEQYF
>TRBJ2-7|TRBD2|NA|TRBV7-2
TGTGCCAGCAGTTCTACCAAGGGCGGGAGGTCAGGCGAGCAGTACTTC
CASSSTKGGRSGEQYF
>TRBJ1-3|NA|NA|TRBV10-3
TGTGCCATCAGTGAGCTATTGGACCCGAGCCAGTCTGGAAACACCATATATTTT
CAISELLDPSQSGNTIYF
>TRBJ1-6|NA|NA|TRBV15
TGTGCCACCAGCAGAGATAAACAGGGAAACTCACCCCTCCACTTT
CATSRDKQGNSPLHF
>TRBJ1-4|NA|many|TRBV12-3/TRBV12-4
TGTGCCAGCAGCCCCGGGGTCTCTGGTGAAAAACTGTTTTTT
CASSPGVSGEKLFF
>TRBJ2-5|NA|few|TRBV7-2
TGTGCCAGCAGCTTACCCGTAGGCGGTCAAGAGACCCAGTACTTC
CASSLPVGGQETQYF
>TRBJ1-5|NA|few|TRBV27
TGTGCCAGCAGTTTATCGCCCACGATGCGGGGGGATCAGCCCCAGCATTTT
CASSLSPTMRGDQPQHF
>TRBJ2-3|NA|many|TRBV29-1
TGCAGCGTTGAGTCTCGTAGTACCTCCACAGATACGCAGTATTTT
CSVESRSTSTDTQYF
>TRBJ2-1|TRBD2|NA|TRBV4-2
TGTGCCAGCAGCCATCCGGGAGGGTGGGGTTCCAATGAGCAGTTCTTC
CASSHPGGWGSNEQFF
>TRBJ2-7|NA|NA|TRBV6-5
TGTGCCAGCAGTTACCGCGGACGCACCTACGAGCAGTACTTC
CASSYRGRTYEQYF
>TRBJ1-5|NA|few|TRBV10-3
TGTGCCATCAGTGGGCAGGGAGGGAATCAGCCCCAGCATTTT
CAISGQGGNQPQHF
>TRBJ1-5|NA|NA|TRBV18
TGTGCCAGCTCACCAGAATCCCCAGTGAACAATCAGCCCCAGCATTTT
CASSPESPVNNQPQHF
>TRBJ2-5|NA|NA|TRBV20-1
TGCAGCCCTTCGGGTTTTGGGGAGACCCAGTACTTC
CSPSGFGETQYF
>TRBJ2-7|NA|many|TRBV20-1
TGCAGTGCTCCGGACCTGGGAGGGCAGTACTTC
CSAPDLGGQYF
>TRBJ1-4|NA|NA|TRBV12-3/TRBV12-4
TGTGCCAGCAGTTTGATAGGGCGCGAAAAACTGTTTTTT
CASSLIGREKLFF
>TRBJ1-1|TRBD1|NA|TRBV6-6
TGTGCCAGCAGACAGGGGGGGAACACTGAAGCTTTCTTT
CASRQGGNTEAFF
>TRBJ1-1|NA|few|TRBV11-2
TGTGCCAGCAGACCCGCCCGGCAGGGAATGCCGAATGAGGACACTGAAGCTTTCTTT
CASRPARQGMPNEDTEAFF
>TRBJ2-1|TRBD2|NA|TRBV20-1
TGCAGTGCTAGGGTGGTAGCGGGATACCCTTCGGATGAGCAGTTCTTC
CSARVVAGYPSDEQFF
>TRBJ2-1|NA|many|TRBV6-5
TGTGCCAGCACCTACTACAATGAGCAGTTCTTC
CASTYYNEQFF
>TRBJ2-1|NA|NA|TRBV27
TGTGCCAGCAGGAGACTTACAGGGAGGGGCGGGACCACACATATGAATGAGCAGTTCTTC
CASRRLTGRGGTTHMNEQFF
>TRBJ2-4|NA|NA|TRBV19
TGTGCCAGTAGGCCCAGGGGTTACCAAGAAAACATTCAGTACTTC
CASRPRGYQENIQYF
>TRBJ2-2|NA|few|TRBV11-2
TGTGCCAGCAGTCCTTTAGCGGTGAACACCGGGGAGCTGTTTTTT
CASSPLAVNTGELFF
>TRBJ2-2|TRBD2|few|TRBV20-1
TGCAGTGCTAGAGAGATTGGCGGGAGGCCCCGGAACACCGGGGAGCTGTTTTTT
CSAREIGGRPRNTGELFF
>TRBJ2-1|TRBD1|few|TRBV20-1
TGCAGTGCTAGAACAGGGGTCTTTTTCAATGAGCAGTTCTTC
CSARTGVFFNEQFF
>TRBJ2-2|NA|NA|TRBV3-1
TGTGCCAGCAGCCGCTACTCCGGGGGTTCGACCGGGGAGCTGTTTTTT
CASSRYSGGSTGELFF
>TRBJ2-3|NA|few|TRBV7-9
TGTGCCAGCAGCCAAGCCACAGATACGCAGTATTTT
CASSQATDTQYF
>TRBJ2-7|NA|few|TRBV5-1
TGCGCCAGCAGCTTGGGTAGCGGGCCCAGGGGGGCCTACGAGCAGTACTTC
CASSLGSGPRGAYEQYF
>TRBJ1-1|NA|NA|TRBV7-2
TGTGCCAGCAGGCTAAACAGACAGGCTTCCACTGAAGCTTTCTTT
CASRLNRQASTEAFF
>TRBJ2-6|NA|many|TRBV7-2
TGTGCCAGCAGCTTAGCGACTTGGTGGTCCAACGTCCTGACTTTC
CASSLATWWSNVLTF
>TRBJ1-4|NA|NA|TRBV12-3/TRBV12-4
TGTGCCAGCAGTTTAGTGTCTGGGGATGAAAAACTGTTTTTT
CASSLVSGDEKLFF
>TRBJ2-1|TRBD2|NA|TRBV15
TGTGCCACCAGCAGATGGACTAGCGGGAGGAGTCCCTACAATGAGCAGTTCTTC
CATSRWTSGRSPYNEQFF
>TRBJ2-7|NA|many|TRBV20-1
TGCAGTGCTAGGTCCGGGCCCTTTCCCCACGAGCAGTACTTC
CSARSGPFPHEQYF
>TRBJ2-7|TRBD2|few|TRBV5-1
TGCGCCAGCAGCTTGGGGACTAGCGGATCTTTCTCCTACGAGCAGTACTTC
CASSLGTSGSFSYEQYF
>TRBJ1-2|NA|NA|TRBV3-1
TGTGCCAGCAGCCAAGACACAGGGTCCCTTGGCTACACCTTC
CASSQDTGSLGYTF